Following are 25 T cell receptor beta chains from one sample sequenced in a study of shared clonotypes between healthy human individuals. Sequencing used immunoSEQ multiplex PCR; TCRdb keeps in-frame clones, though not all of them. The top ten clones hold 12% of a sample with around 500,000 clones, 65% to 85% of them seen once. The sample consisted of PBMCs. Receptor source: a woman in her thirties or forties in good health. Some clones in this sample may be carry-over from other donors' samples.

This clone was counted a single time. The genes are TRBV29-1 and TRBJ1-2; possible D gene TRBD1, 6 bases. V was pared by 6 bases and J by 2 bases, with 13 bases between. Germline V gene sequence: CDR1 SQVTM, CDR2 ANQGSEA. The CDR3 totals 13 residues. The CDR3 DNA sequence: TGCAGCGTCCCTACCACAGGGAACTATGGCTACACCTTC. Protein sequence: CSVPTTGNYGYTF.

J is TRBJ1-2 and V is TRBV25-1, with no clear D. The CDR3 is made up of 18 amino acids. Germline-derived CDR1 and CDR2 are MGHDK and SYGVNS. V was pared by 3 bases and J by 5 bases, with 25 bases between. CDR3 protein: CASSDGPSTGWERYGYTF. The CDR3 DNA sequence: TGTGCCAGCAGTGATGGTCCCTCGACGGGCTGGGAGCGATATGGCTACACCTTC.

CDR3 nucleotide sequence: TGTGCCAGCTCACCCCTAGCGGCCCTCACCGGGGAGCTGTTTTTT. The encoded protein is CASSPLAALTGELFF. V is TRBV18 and J is TRBJ2-2, with 7 bases lining up with TRBD2. From germline, CDR1 is KGHSH and CDR2 LQKENI. Trimming took 3 bases from V and 4 from J; bases not matched to a gene: 5. The CDR3 spans 15 residues.

With regard to this clone: This is likely an artifact of a read error, given a far larger clone one base away. The CDR3 region is CASSRDVSDTEALF. The DNA for the CDR3 is TGTGCCAGCAGCCGAGACGTCTCAGACACTGAAGCTTTATTT. The chain employs TRBV7-3 and TRBJ1-1; D unclear. This CDR3 region has 14 residues. Germline assignment: CDR1 SGHTA and CDR2 FQGTGA.

The chain uses TRBV7-7 and TRBJ2-1; 8 nucleotides match TRBD2. Germline V gene sequence: CDR1 SSHAT, CDR2 FNYEAQ (reference sequence). This CDR3 region has 17 residues. The junction had 14 bases not matched to a gene; V was cut back by 2 bases and J by 8 bases. DNA for the CDR3: TGTGCCAGCAGCTTAAGAGTAGCGGGATCAGGTGGCGATGAGCAGTTCTTC. It specifies CASSLRVAGSGGDEQFF.

As for this clone: The sample contains more than one DNA sequence encoding this CDR3. The V and J genes are TRBV19 and TRBJ2-5; tentatively, D is TRBD1 (8 bases). CDR3 length equals 14 residues. The ends were cut back, 2 bases at V and 4 bases at J, with 11 bases in the middle. The germline V gene has CDR1 LNHDA and CDR2 SQIVND (reference sequence). CDR3 residues: CASSITGGGETQYF. The CDR3 DNA reads as TGTGCCAGTAGTATAACAGGGGGGGGAGAGACCCAGTACTTC.

Concerning this clone itself: The sample holds other DNA sequences that translate to the same CDR3. The J gene is TRBJ1-5, the V gene TRBV28; D gene ambiguous. This CDR3 contains 14 residues. CDR1 MDHEN and CDR2 SYDVKM come from the germline V gene. Trimming cost V 2 bases and J 2 bases, with 7 bases left between them. The CDR3 DNA reads TGTGCCAGCAGTTTAGGTGGGGGCAATCAGCCCCAGCATTTT. Protein sequence: CASSLGGGNQPQHF.

About this clone: A read error may account for a junction end that differs from germline. This sequence joins TRBV30 and TRBJ1-5; D is undetermined. The CDR3 loop spans 13 amino acids. CDR1 and CDR2 (germline): GTSNPN, SVGIG (reference sequence). The CDR3 spells CALSSYSNQPQHF. The CDR3 DNA reads as TGTGCCTTGAGTTCGTATAGCAATCAGCCCCAGCATTTT.

The chain is built from TRBV30 and TRBJ1-6, with no clear D. This CDR3 has 17 residues. Germline V gene data show CDR1 as GTSNPN and CDR2 as SVGIG (reference sequence). V dropped 2 bases and J dropped 6 bases, with 20 bases sitting between them. CDR3 sequence: CAWSPPGWDSFNSPLHF. CDR3 nucleotides: TGTGCCTGGAGTCCCCCGGGGTGGGATTCTTTTAATTCACCCCTCCACTTT.

The CDR3 loop is CASNPTGAGGTEAFF. CDR3 bases: TGTGCCAGCAACCCGACAGGGGCGGGGGGAACTGAAGCTTTCTTT. J is TRBJ1-1 and V is TRBV6-1; 8 bases agree with TRBD1. With 7 bases clipped from V and 5 bases from J, the junction kept 12 bases outside the gene matches. In germline, CDR1 is MNHNS, CDR2 SASEGT. The CDR3 spans 15 residues.

The chain couples TRBV30 to TRBJ1-1, with D uncertain. The CDR3 loop spans 14 amino acids. CDR1 and CDR2 from the germline V gene are GTSNPN and SVGIG (reference sequence). V was trimmed by 2 bases and J by 0 bases, leaving 10 bases between them. CDR3 DNA sequence: TGTGCCTGGAGTAGGTTATCCATGAACACTGAAGCTTTCTTT. Translation: CAWSRLSMNTEAFF.

This sequence joins TRBV11-2 and TRBJ2-7, with 10 positions matching TRBD2. V was clipped by 3 bases and J by 7 bases; unmatched bases: 9. The CDR3 totals 15 residues. Per germline, CDR1 SGHAT and CDR2 FQNNGV. CDR3 sequence: CASSLNSGRSSEQYF. The CDR3 DNA is TGTGCCAGCAGCTTGAATAGCGGGAGGAGTAGTGAGCAGTACTTC.

The chain employs TRBV13 and TRBJ1-1; 7 bases map to TRBD1. Germline loops: CDR1 PRHDT, CDR2 FYEKMQ (reference sequence). CDR3 length equals 15 residues. V shed 5 bases, J shed 4 bases, and the junction held 10 bases outside the gene matches. The CDR3 spells CASSPRQGIGTEAFF. The DNA of the CDR3 is TGTGCCAGCAGCCCCCGACAGGGTATTGGCACTGAAGCTTTCTTT.

This clone was picked up a small number of times. The chain couples TRBV6-1 to TRBJ1-1; D ambiguous. The germline V and J ends were trimmed by 7 bases and 12 bases, with 27 bases remaining between them. The CDR3 totals 15 residues. Germline assignment: CDR1 MNHNS and CDR2 SASEGT. The CDR3 DNA is TGTGCCAGCACTGACACTGGGCGCCCCGGAGGTGGAACTTTCTTT. Translation gives CASTDTGRPGGGTFF.

This clone showed up just once. The CDR3 here is CASSLDRGQGGYTF. CDR3 in DNA: TGTGCCAGCAGCTTAGACAGGGGGCAGGGTGGCTACACCTTC. This chain joins TRBV5-4 and TRBJ1-2, with 10 bases matching TRBD1. The CDR3 is 14 amino acids. The V gene's germline CDR1 is SGHNT and CDR2 YYREEE (reference sequence). After removal of 2 bases from V and 7 bases from J, the junction contained 5 bases not matched to a gene.

J is TRBJ2-3 and V is TRBV5-1; either TRBD1 or TRBD2 may fit D (7 bases each). The germline V gene has CDR1 SGHRS and CDR2 YFSETQ. The CDR3 loop spans 16 amino acids. V was cut by 3 bases and J by 2 bases, with 16 bases left in between. In nucleotides, the CDR3 is TGCGCCAGCAGCTACGACAGGGAGGGGACCACAGATACGCAGTATTTT. This gives the protein CASSYDREGTTDTQYF.

Comments on this clone: A far bigger clonotype differs at one base, so this is likely a read error. Other DNA sequences of this sample code for an identical CDR3. The rearrangement joins TRBV6-6 to TRBJ2-2; D possibly matches TRBD1 or TRBD2 (5 bases each). In germline, CDR1 is MNHNY, CDR2 SVGAGI (reference sequence). This CDR3 is 14 amino acids long. The CDR3 nucleotides read TGTGCCAGCAGGTCAGGGACGGACACCGGGGAACTGTTTTTT. Its translation is CASRSGTDTGELFF.

The J gene is TRBJ2-5, the V gene TRBV12-5; D call uncertain. The CDR3 consists of 13 residues. Trimming pared 1 base from V and 5 bases from J, leaving 8 bases between. The germline V gene has CDR1 LGHNT and CDR2 FRNRAP. This CDR3 is CASGLGVGETQYF. CDR3 sequence (DNA): TGTGCTAGTGGTTTGGGAGTAGGGGAGACCCAGTACTTC.

The V and J genes are TRBV5-6 and TRBJ2-2; 9 bases agree with TRBD2. With 6 bases clipped from V and 3 bases from J, the junction kept 9 bases outside the gene matches. CDR3 length equals 16 residues. Germline V CDR1 and CDR2: SGHDT, YYEEEE. CDR3 region: CASIEASGRYTGELFF. The CDR3, as DNA: TGTGCCAGCATTGAGGCAAGCGGGAGGTACACCGGGGAGCTGTTTTTT.

Note on this clone: A read error is the likely source, as a far larger clone sits one nucleotide away. This chain uses TRBV4-2 with TRBJ2-3, with D perhaps matching TRBD2 (5 bases). This CDR3 comprises 15 residues. Germline V gives CDR1 LGHNA, CDR2 YNFKEQ. The CDR3 sequence: CASSQAKGDTDMQYF. DNA for the CDR3: TGTGCCAGCAGCCAAGCAAAGGGAGATACAGATATGCAGTATTTT.

This clone was seen many times. The chain has TRBV12-5 and TRBJ2-5, with 13 positions matching TRBD2. The CDR3 loop spans 21 amino acids. Germline lookup yields CDR1 LGHNT and CDR2 FRNRAP. V shed 1 base and J 3 bases; nucleotides not matched to a gene: 17. The CDR3 is CASGLDRVRPEGLAGEETQYF. The CDR3 nucleotides read TGTGCTAGTGGTTTGGACAGGGTGAGACCTGAAGGACTAGCGGGAGAAGAGACCCAGTACTTC.

CDR3 protein: CASTSLTEAFF. Here the CDR3 DNA reads TGTGCCAGCACCTCATTAACTGAAGCTTTCTTT. The chain employs TRBV28 and TRBJ1-1, with D hard to call. Looked up from germline, CDR1 is MDHEN and CDR2 is SYDVKM. Trimming took off 7 bases at V and 5 bases at J, with 8 bases between the two ends. The CDR3 loop spans 11 amino acids.

Concerning this clone itself: A read error likely explains this, since a far larger clone differs by one base. Other DNA sequences within the sample encode an identical CDR3. The chain recombines TRBV29-1 with TRBJ2-3; D not resolved. The CDR3 extends over 11 amino acids. The germline V gene has CDR1 SQVTM and CDR2 ANQGSEA. The V gene lost 3 bases and the J gene lost 7 bases, with 8 bases spanning the gap. The CDR3 loop is CSVETGNTQYF. As DNA, the CDR3 is TGCAGCGTTGAGACTGGAAATACGCAGTATTTT.

The V gene is TRBV19, the J gene TRBJ1-5, with D hard to call. Per germline, CDR1 LNHDA and CDR2 SQIVND (reference sequence). The CDR3 runs to 12 residues. V was shortened by 1 base and J by 6 bases, with 4 bases between the two germline ends. The CDR3 protein is CASSIVSQPQHF. As DNA, the CDR3 is TGTGCCAGTAGTATAGTGAGTCAGCCCCAGCATTTT.

The chain employs TRBV18 and TRBJ1-2; 8 nucleotides match TRBD1. Germline loops: CDR1 KGHSH, CDR2 LQKENI. This CDR3 has 13 amino acids. Germline trimming cut 3 bases from V and 6 bases from J; bases unmatched to any gene: 3. CDR3 sequence: CASSPYRGDGYTF. In DNA form, the CDR3 reads TGTGCCAGCTCACCGTACAGGGGGGATGGCTACACCTTC.